This T cell receptor (beta chain) emerged from a study of blood T cell repertoires in COVID-19. On the study more broadly: Whether acute or convalescent, the COVID-19 samples came from the United States, Italy and Spain. The cDNA or gDNA used as material had been derived from T cells, B-cell-depleted T cells, or PBMCs.

How the authors handled the data: Researchers report that nucleated cell counts were estimated from reference gene primer amplification. The data were produced by immunoSEQ multiplex PCR, yet TCRdb's version contains in-frame clones alone and is incomplete. Clone size and the V and J calls come from that table; the DNA yielded D and trimming. The profile shows under 150,000 clones, approximately 85% of them singletons. J gave up 2 bases and V 4 bases, and 3 bases lay outside the gene matches. This CDR3 spans 14 amino acids. The specimen was peripheral blood. The clonotype originates from a woman in her sixties or seventies with COVID-19, enrolled during active disease. V usage is TRBV5-3 and J usage is TRBJ1-5; 7 nucleotides line up with TRBD1. TRBV5-3 is an ORF for which the function is uncertain. The CDR3 nucleotides read TGTGCCAGAAGCCCTCAGGGGGGCAATCAGCCCCAGCATTTT. Translating it yields CARSPQGGNQPQHF.